The T cell receptor beta chain under discussion was sequenced for a study of patients and donors after allogeneic stem cell transplantation. TCRdb redid the calling of the RT-PCR reads with MiXCR, one entry per CDR3 protein. The sample holds 100,000 to 130,000 distinct CDR3 sequences, about a third seen once. J gave up 8 bases and V 5 bases, and 12 bases lay outside the gene matches. The CDR3 loop spans 15 amino acids. From germline, CDR1 is SGHTA and CDR2 FQGNSA. Specimen: blood, either unsorted or a sorted T cell fraction (not recorded which). The receptor was derived from a human donor who was either an allogeneic HSCT recipient or a stem cell or donor lymphocyte infusion donor (not recorded which). It is not recorded whose cells these are; they may come from a transplant donor. The V gene is TRBV7-2, the J gene TRBJ2-1; TRBD2 matches 7 bases. In DNA form, the CDR3 reads TGTGCCAGCAGCCCGAGCGGGATAACTCGGGATGAGCAGTTCTTC. This sequence encodes CASSPSGITRDEQFF.